The 27 T cell receptor beta chains below all came from one sample that was sequenced in a study of T cells in Graves' hyperthyroidism and ophthalmopathy. RNA transcripts served as the template for amplifying TCR beta CDR3 regions. HTBI primers were the set used in a first-round RT-PCR of the TCR CDR3. TCRdb reprocessed the multiplex PCR reads via MiXCR and lists one record per CDR3 protein. The sample has about 620,000 distinct CDR3 sequences; about 16% are singletons. Sequences were obtained from blood. The source is a woman in her 30s with Graves' hyperthyroidism.

Only a few counts were recorded for this clonotype. One junction end does not reproduce the germline sequence, and a read error may be involved. The rearrangement uses TRBV2 and TRBJ2-2; possible D gene TRBD2, 5 bases. Germline V gives CDR1 SNHLY, CDR2 FYNNEI. The CDR3 contains 13 residues. CDR3 DNA sequence: TGTGCCAGCAGGGCAGTGTGGACCGGGGAGCTGCTTTTT. Protein product: CASRAVWTGELLF.

This clonotype was observed many times. The CDR3 DNA reads TGTGCCAGCAGTTTAGGGGTGGGACAGGGGGCGCGGAACTATGGCTACACCTTC. It codes for CASSLGVGQGARNYGYTF. J is TRBJ1-2 and V is TRBV12-3 or TRBV12-4; 12 bases match TRBD1. The V segment lost 1 base and the J segment 2 bases; nucleotides outside the gene matches: 8. This CDR3 is built from 18 residues.

This chain joins TRBV18 and TRBJ2-2; 7 nucleotides match TRBD1. There are 16 residues in the CDR3. Trimming at V came to 0 bases and at J to 0 bases, leaving 1 base not matched to a gene. Germline CDR1 and CDR2: KGHSH and LQKENI. CDR3: CASSPPQGANTGELFF. For the CDR3, the DNA is TGTGCCAGCTCACCACCTCAGGGGGCGAACACCGGGGAGCTGTTTTTT.

This clonotype was observed many times. This chain's CDR3 is CSSGREGGTDTQYF. DNA of the CDR3: TGCAGCTCTGGACGGGAGGGCGGCACAGATACGCAGTATTTT. The chain joins TRBV29-1 to TRBJ2-3, with TRBD2 matching 8 bases. V was pared by 8 bases and J by 1 base, with 8 bases of the junction left unmatched. CDR1 is SQVTM and CDR2 is ANQGSEA in the germline V gene. The CDR3 extends over 14 amino acids.

On this clonotype: A much larger clone is a single base away; this may be a read error. The V gene is TRBV10-3, the J gene TRBJ1-1, with unresolved D. CDR1 is ENHRY, CDR2 SYGVKD, per germline. The CDR3 consists of 13 residues. The ends were cut back, 4 bases at V and 4 bases at J, with 10 bases in the middle. The CDR3 spells CAISVAESTEAFF. The CDR3 bases are TGTGCCATCAGTGTGGCAGAGAGCACTGAAGCTTTCTTT.

This clonotype was counted ten times or more. This rearrangement joins TRBV20-1 to TRBJ2-7; 9 bases align to TRBD1. The V gene's germline CDR1 is DFQATT and CDR2 SNEGSKA (reference sequence). V gave up 4 bases and J gave up 6 bases; unmatched junction bases: 7. CDR3 size: 13 residues. The CDR3 here is CSAIKTGGGEQYF. Written as DNA, the CDR3 is TGCAGTGCTATCAAGACAGGGGGTGGCGAGCAGTACTTC.

This clonotype occurred a few times. A much larger clone is a single base away; this may be a read error. The chain employs TRBV12-3 or TRBV12-4 and TRBJ1-1; D perhaps matches TRBD1 (6 bases). This CDR3 is built from 14 residues. V dropped 8 bases and J dropped 5 bases, with 18 bases sitting between them. The CDR3 sequence: CASGSLQGGTEAFF. The CDR3 nucleotides read TGTGCCAGCGGTTCCTTACAGGGTGGTACTGAAGCTTTCTTT.

This clonotype was seen ten or more times. The chain uses TRBV11-3 and TRBJ1-1; tentative D call: TRBD1 (5 bases). In germline, CDR1 is SGHNT, CDR2 YENEEA. Trimming took off 6 bases at V and 6 bases at J, with 14 bases between the two ends. The CDR3 is 13 residues long. This CDR3 reads CASRRGGLAEAFF. The CDR3 DNA reads TGTGCCAGCAGAAGGGGAGGGCTCGCTGAAGCTTTCTTT.

In this sample, this clonotype turned up many times. The chain uses TRBV5-1 and TRBJ2-7, with D possibly being TRBD1 (6 bases). V was cut by 3 bases and J by 2 bases, with 15 bases left in between. The CDR3 extends over 15 amino acids. In germline, CDR1 is SGHRS, CDR2 YFSETQ. The CDR3 nucleotides are TGCGCCAGCAGCTCCTCGGCGGACAGCCCCTACGAGCAGTACTTC. This encodes CASSSSADSPYEQYF. The full variable domain, in which reference TRBV5-1 and TRBJ2-7 provide the parts outside the CDR3, is KAGVTQTPRYLIKTRGQQVTLSCSPISGHRSVSWYQQTPGQGLQFLFEYFSETQRNKGNFPGRFSGRQFSNSRSEMNVSTLELGDSALYLCASSSSADSPYEQYFGPGTRLTVT.

Many counts were recorded for this clonotype. The chain recombines TRBV28 with TRBJ2-7; 13 nucleotides line up with TRBD2. The CDR3 has 14 amino acids. Germline loops: CDR1 MDHEN, CDR2 SYDVKM. V trimming: 6 bases; J trimming: 6 bases; junction bases outside the gene matches: 5. DNA for the CDR3: TGTGCCAGCAGACTAGCGGGAGGGTGGGGCGAGCAGTACTTC. It codes for CASRLAGGWGEQYF.

The V gene is TRBV11-2, the J gene TRBJ2-3; 8 bases align to TRBD2. The CDR3 covers 18 residues. Trimming cost V 5 bases and J 4 bases; bases outside gene matches: 17. From germline, CDR1 is SGHAT and CDR2 FQNNGV. The CDR3 is CASSQWGATGGPSDTQYF. The CDR3 DNA reads as TGTGCCAGCAGCCAGTGGGGGGCGACGGGAGGGCCGTCAGATACGCAGTATTTT.

There are many counts of this clonotype. The chain carries TRBV20-1 and TRBJ2-7; TRBD2 agrees at 14 bases. V lost 5 bases to trimming and J lost 5 bases; unmatched junction nucleotides: 14. Per germline, CDR1 DFQATT and CDR2 SNEGSKA (reference sequence). The CDR3 loop spans 17 amino acids. For the CDR3, the DNA is TGCAGTGCTCACGGGAGACTAGCGGGAGGGCCTTTGGACGAGCAGTACTTC. It encodes CSAHGRLAGGPLDEQYF.

A few counts support this clonotype. The rearrangement links TRBV27 to TRBJ2-5; D may be TRBD1 (7 bases). This CDR3 contains 14 residues. V lost 6 bases to trimming and J lost 2 bases, with 13 bases between them. CDR1 is MNHEY, CDR2 SMNVEV, per germline (reference sequence). The DNA for the CDR3 is TGTGCCAGCAGGGAGGGACAGACTCAAGAGACCCAGTACTTC. Its translation is CASREGQTQETQYF.

Many counts were recorded for this clonotype. The chain couples TRBV12-3 or TRBV12-4 to TRBJ2-3; TRBD2 matches 7 bases. Germline trimming cut 1 base from V and 3 bases from J; bases unmatched to any gene: 4. CDR3 length equals 15 residues. The CDR3 DNA reads as TGTGCCAGCAGTTTAGGGGAGGGGTTTACAGATACGCAGTATTTT. Translating gives CASSLGEGFTDTQYF.

This clonotype occurred many times. The chain combines TRBV2 with TRBJ2-5; 7 nucleotides agree with TRBD1. Germline V gene data show CDR1 as SNHLY and CDR2 as FYNNEI. V lost 6 bases, J lost 4 bases, and 11 bases stayed unmatched. This CDR3 is 15 amino acids long. The CDR3 DNA reads TGTGCCAGCAGGCAAGGACAGGATTACAGAGAGACCCAGTACTTC. This gives the protein CASRQGQDYRETQYF. Using reference TRBV2 and TRBJ2-5 for the parts outside the CDR3, the full variable domain is EPEVTQTPSHQVTQMGQEVILRCVPISNHLYFYWYRQILGQKVEFLVSFYNNEISEKSEIFDDQFSVERPDGSNFTLKIRSTKLEDSAMYFCASRQGQDYRETQYFGPGTRLLVL.

This clonotype was counted a few times. The chain joins TRBV4-2 to TRBJ2-7; TRBD2 agrees at 7 bases. This CDR3 has 13 amino acids. J was trimmed by 6 bases and V by 4 bases; bases with no gene match: 6. The germline V gene encodes CDR1 LGHNA and CDR2 YNFKEQ. DNA for the CDR3: TGTGCCAGCAGCCTAACCAGCGGGGTCGAGCAGTACTTC. It is translated as CASSLTSGVEQYF.

A few counts support this clonotype. A clone one base away is much larger, so this may be a read error. J is TRBJ1-1 and V is TRBV25-1; D not resolved. The CDR3 sequence is 13 residues long. The germline gives CDR1 MGHDK, CDR2 SYGVNS. V was cut by 4 bases and J by 0 bases, with 6 bases left in between. The CDR3 here is CASSGILNTEAFF. DNA for the CDR3: TGTGCCAGCAGTGGGATCTTGAACACTGAAGCTTTCTTT. Looking up the rest from reference TRBV25-1 and TRBJ1-1 gives the full variable domain: EADIYQTPRYLVIGTGKKITLECSQTMGHDKMYWYQQDPGMELHLIHYSYGVNSTEKGDLSSESTVSRIRTEHFPLTLESARPSHTSQYLCASSGILNTEAFFGQGTRLTVV.

This clonotype was detected many times. The chain employs TRBV28 and TRBJ2-2; D remains ambiguous. CDR1 is MDHEN, CDR2 SYDVKM, per germline. V was shortened by 6 bases and J by 2 bases, with 16 bases between the two germline ends. The CDR3 is 16 residues long. The CDR3 nucleotides are TGTGCCAGCAGCCCCTTGCTGGGCGGAAACACCGGGGAGCTGTTTTTT. It encodes CASSPLLGGNTGELFF.

This clonotype was seen at least ten times. The chain recombines TRBV28 with TRBJ1-5; D not certain. The V gene's germline CDR1 is MDHEN and CDR2 SYDVKM. V was trimmed by 8 bases and J by 0 bases, leaving 17 bases between them. This CDR3 is built from 16 residues. As DNA, the CDR3 is TGTGCCAGCGACGTGGGCGGATCACATAGCAATCAGCCCCAGCATTTT. Encoded protein: CASDVGGSHSNQPQHF.

This clonotype appeared many times. The chain is built from TRBV7-2 and TRBJ2-1; D is undetermined. Trimming took 8 bases from V and 7 from J, leaving 24 bases between them. CDR1 is SGHTA, CDR2 FQGNSA, per germline. CDR3 length: 16 amino acids. DNA for the CDR3: TGTGCCAGCGTCCCCTTAAGAAGAATTTCAGCGAATGAGCAGTTCTTC. Translating it yields CASVPLRRISANEQFF.

This clonotype was observed a handful of times. The J gene is TRBJ1-4, the V gene TRBV19, with no clear D. The CDR3 loop spans 13 amino acids. The germline V gene encodes CDR1 LNHDA and CDR2 SQIVND (reference sequence). Trimming left V 7 bases short and J 0 bases short, with 6 bases between. The CDR3 sequence: CASNPATNEKLFF. In DNA, the CDR3 is TGTGCCAGTAACCCTGCAACTAATGAAAAACTGTTTTTT.

This clonotype has a single count. The V gene is TRBV5-5, the J gene TRBJ1-3, with TRBD1 as a possible D gene (5 bases). The CDR3 extends over 14 amino acids. Germline values: CDR1 SGHKS, CDR2 YYEKEE (reference sequence). The V end was cut by 0 bases, the J end by 3 bases, with 7 bases between. The CDR3 here is CASSLGGRGNTIYF. In nucleotides, the CDR3 is TGTGCCAGCAGCTTGGGGGGCCGTGGAAACACCATATATTTT.

This chain uses TRBV20-1 with TRBJ2-1, with TRBD2 matching over 11 bases. This CDR3 is 15 amino acids long. The V segment lost 5 bases and the J segment 7 bases; nucleotides outside the gene matches: 10. The germline V gene encodes CDR1 DFQATT and CDR2 SNEGSKA (reference sequence). CDR3 protein: CSAYPSGRPRNEQFF. The CDR3, as DNA: TGCAGTGCTTACCCTAGCGGGAGGCCCAGGAATGAGCAGTTCTTC.

This clonotype was recorded at least ten times. CDR3 coding DNA: TGTGCCAGCAGCTACGGACCCGCCTTTGCCGGCGGCTACACCTTC. This translates into CASSYGPAFAGGYTF. The chain employs TRBV5-6 and TRBJ1-2; D not resolved. Deletions cut 3 bases from V and 8 bases from J, with 20 bases between. The length of the CDR3 is 15 residues. The germline V gene encodes CDR1 SGHDT and CDR2 YYEEEE.

Ten or more counts support this clonotype. J is TRBJ2-2 and V is TRBV12-3 or TRBV12-4; TRBD2 agrees at 8 bases. Trimming removed 4 bases from V and 6 bases from J; junction bases left unmatched: 10. The CDR3 has 16 residues. The CDR3 region has the DNA TGTGCCAGCAGTTCCTCGGGGGGGCCGAGCCCCGGGGAGCTGTTTTTT. Protein: CASSSSGGPSPGELFF.

This chain uses TRBV6-1 with TRBJ1-4, with D tentatively TRBD1 (6 bases). The length of the CDR3 is 14 residues. The V end was cut by 7 bases, the J end by 4 bases, with 13 bases between. Per germline, CDR1 MNHNS and CDR2 SASEGT. CDR3 nucleotide sequence: TGTGCCAGCAAGATGACAGGCGGTAATGAAAAACTGTTTTTT. Translated, it gives CASKMTGGNEKLFF.

This clonotype was counted many times. The rearrangement joins TRBV10-3 to TRBJ2-1; weak D call: TRBD1 (6 bases). Germline V lookup: CDR1 ENHRY, CDR2 SYGVKD. The CDR3 runs 12 residues. Trimming took 6 bases from V and 7 from J, leaving 10 bases between them. The CDR3: CAISDTGNEQFF. The CDR3 DNA sequence: TGTGCCATCAGCGATACAGGGAATGAGCAGTTCTTC.